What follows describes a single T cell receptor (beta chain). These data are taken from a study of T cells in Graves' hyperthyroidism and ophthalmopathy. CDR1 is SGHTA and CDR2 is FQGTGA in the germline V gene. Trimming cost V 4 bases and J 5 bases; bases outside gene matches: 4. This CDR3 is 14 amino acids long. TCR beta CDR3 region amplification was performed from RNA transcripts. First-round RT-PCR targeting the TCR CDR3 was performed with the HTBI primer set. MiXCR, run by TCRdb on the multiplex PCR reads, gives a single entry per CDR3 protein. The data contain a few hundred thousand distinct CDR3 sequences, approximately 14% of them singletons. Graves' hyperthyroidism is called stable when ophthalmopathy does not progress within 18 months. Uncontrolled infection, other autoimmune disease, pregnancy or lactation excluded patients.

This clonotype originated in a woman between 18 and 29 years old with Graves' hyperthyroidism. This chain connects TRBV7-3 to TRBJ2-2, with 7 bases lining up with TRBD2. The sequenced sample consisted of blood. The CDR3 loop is CASSSGRETGELFF. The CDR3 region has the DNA TGTGCCAGCAGCTCCGGGCGGGAGACCGGGGAGCTGTTTTTT.